This T cell receptor (beta chain) was recorded in a study of T-cell memory formation after mild COVID-19 (dated by TCRdb to about 2021). Regarding the research as a whole: TCR sequence clusters from the two donors were found to be largely donor specific. Longitudinal TCRalpha and TCRbeta repertoire sequencing tracked T-cell clones expanding and contracting after mild COVID-19 in a couple of donors. The cohort comprised two young, previously healthy adult volunteers, one female and one male. Overall results and qualifications from the work: Some responding clones were detected in pre-infection memory, suggesting pre-existing cross-reactive memory T cells joined the SARS-CoV-2 response. Only a couple of mild cases were covered in the study, and larger cohorts including severe cases with pre-infection samples were considered necessary. Contracting CD4+ clones were found mainly in CM and EM memory subsets, while CD8+ clones were enriched in EMRA. The second-wave clones that peaked on day 37 were not confirmed to be SARS-CoV-2 specific. Clones that contracted from day 15 to 85 showed balanced CD4/CD8 phenotypes, whereas a second wave of clones that expanded from day 15 to 37 leaned towards CD4+.

Sequencing was performed on an Illumina NovaSeq 6000. TCRalpha and TCRbeta cDNA libraries were built by 5'RACE with constant-segment primers, adding sample barcodes and unique molecular identifiers. RNA was extracted from every sample with Trizol reagent. Amplification of the libraries took two PCR steps, and the second step added a second sample barcode plus Illumina TruSeq adapters. Libraries were sequenced on an Illumina NovaSeq with 2 x 150 bp paired-end reads. The study's processing was this. The reads were demultiplexed and collapsed into UMI-guided consensus sequences using migec v1.2.7. Using mixcr v2.1.11, UMI consensuses were aligned to TRA and TRB V and J templates and then assembled into clonotypes. A clonotype was counted as expanded or contracted only if both edgeR and NoisET called the change significant, with noise models trained on biological replicates. For edgeR calls, a false discovery rate-adjusted p below 0.01 and a log2 fold-change threshold of 1 were applied. As an exploratory analysis of dynamics, PCA with hierarchical clustering was applied to max-normalized trajectories of the 1000 most abundant clonotypes. The CD4 or CD8 phenotype of responding clones was assigned using the separately sequenced CD4+ and CD8+ repertoires. TCRdb reanalyzed the raw reads on its own, using fastp at Q25 for trimming and MiXCR for clone calling, and kept in-frame beta chains. Each CDR3 protein appears once, grouped with its most common genes and DNA. It is TCRdb's table, rather than the study itself, that gives the V and J calls and clone size. For this sample the table gives around 50,000 distinct CDR3 sequences, of which 12% were detected only once. The ten largest make up approximately 25% of the sample.

This clonotype was detected ten times or more. Its antigen target is currently unknown. No quality values exist for individual bases; no much larger clone is one base distant. PBMCs were isolated by Ficoll-Paque density gradient centrifugation. At the junction V is shortened by 5 bases and J by 2 bases, with 9 bases in between. CDR1 is given as ENHRY and CDR2 as SYGVKD, both from the germline V gene. Counted from cysteine to phenylalanine, this CDR3 has 13 amino acids. The only DNA kept is the CDR3, 39 bases in frame from the first base. The chain couples TRBV10-3 to TRBJ2-5; the D gene is perhaps TRBD2, on 5 matching bases. Specimen: PBMCs or a T cell subset sorted from them (not recorded which). This sequence originates from a man younger than 35 who had mild COVID-19 (a few samples of this study predate the infection). The sample titles of this study are shuffled in the database, so cell type and time point are left out; the donor was told from shared clones. CDR3 loop: CAISLGEQETQYF. The DNA is TGTGCCATCAGTCTCGGGGAACAAGAGACCCAGTACTTC.